This T cell receptor (beta chain) was captured in a study of CD8+CD57+ T cells in acquired aplastic anemia. Looking at the study overall: Researchers reported that healthy donors averaged roughly 10 million reads for CD4+ cells.

This CDR3 comprises 16 residues. V lost 6 bases, J lost 0 bases, and 12 bases lay in between. Germline CDR1 LNHDA, CDR2 SQIVND (reference sequence). Genomic DNA served as template for TCR beta VDJ and CDR3 profiling. TCRdb fed the reads into MiXCR, producing one record per CDR3 protein. Of tens of thousands of distinct CDR3 sequences in the sample, 54% were seen once. Regarding the study as a whole: Statistical testing detected no significant gap in CD8+ Simpson's diversity between patients and controls. Comparison of patients with controls identified around 30 shared CD8+ CDR3 sequences.

About this clonotype: The antigen is not known.

Sequencing used sorted CD4+, CD8+, or CD8+CD57+ T cells (not recorded which) from PBMCs. The gene calls are TRBV19 and TRBJ2-6, with a tentative D call TRBD1 (6 bases). This receptor was obtained from a human donor in good health, serving as a control. The chain's CDR3 is CASRDSPSSGANVLTF. The CDR3 bases are TGTGCCAGTAGGGACAGCCCCAGCTCTGGGGCCAACGTCCTGACTTTC.